These T cell receptor beta chains were read from a single sample in a study of CD8+ T cells in alopecia areata. Assay: immunoSEQ multiplex PCR; the TCRdb copy retains only in-frame clones and omits some. Of tens of thousands of clones listed, 55% to 65% are singletons. Sample: CD8+ T cells sorted from blood, taken at week 0. The receptors stem from a human donor with alopecia areata. Both conserved end residues are part of each CDR3. The D gene is left open where the match is weak.

CDR3 | J | D | V
CASRDAREQYF | TRBJ2-7 | - | TRBV27
CASSFRGLARWELFF | TRBJ2-2 | - | TRBV28
CAIRSGTESANYGYTF | TRBJ1-2 | TRBD1 | TRBV10-3
CASSLGGTGQETQYF | TRBJ2-5 | TRBD1 | TRBV5-6
CASSQVSARTEAFF | TRBJ1-1 | - | TRBV23-1
CASTGGSTDTQYF | TRBJ2-3 | TRBD2 | TRBV27
CASSFGSGGVTDTQYF | TRBJ2-3 | - | TRBV5-1
CASSLTEIYGYTF | TRBJ1-2 | - | TRBV5-5
CASSQVQENEKLFF | TRBJ1-4 | - | TRBV4-1
CASSGPRQLVYGYTF | TRBJ1-2 | - | TRBV5-4
CASSQDSGQGLNYGYTF | TRBJ1-2 | - | TRBV4-1
CSVEDWGEDGGGETQYF | TRBJ2-5 | - | TRBV29-1
CASSRTGMETQYF | TRBJ2-5 | TRBD1 | TRBV19
CASSLLADSTDTQYF | TRBJ2-3 | - | TRBV27
CASSWTFWETQYF | TRBJ2-5 | - | TRBV2
CASSIGTADYEQYF | TRBJ2-7 | TRBD1 | TRBV7-8
CASSQDSASDSLVNYGYTF | TRBJ1-2 | - | TRBV4-1
CATSRDVGSTGELFF | TRBJ2-2 | - | TRBV15
CASRPLAAPNNEQFF | TRBJ2-1 | TRBD2 | TRBV6-5
CASSETSASVNHEQYF | TRBJ2-7 | TRBD2 | TRBV27
CSVEDAVPGAFF | TRBJ1-1 | - | TRBV29-1
CSVRVTEAFF | TRBJ1-1 | - | TRBV29-1
CSVVGGIERNLYNEQFF | TRBJ2-1 | - | TRBV29-1
CASSLGAGSNEQFF | TRBJ2-1 | - | TRBV7-6
CASTPSYSNQPQHF | TRBJ1-5 | - | TRBV19
CASSLPGGYGYTF | TRBJ1-2 | - | TRBV27
CASSLGLGAPYNEQFF | TRBJ2-1 | - | TRBV5-1
CAWSPTGGVGEQYF | TRBJ2-7 | TRBD1 | TRBV30
CSYEDQSYEQYF | TRBJ2-7 | - | TRBV29-1
CASSSPGQGRLEQYF | TRBJ2-7 | TRBD1 | TRBV5-1
CASSQDRRYEQYF | TRBJ2-7 | - | TRBV4-3
CSALPGQGNIQYF | TRBJ2-4 | TRBD1 | TRBV29-1
CASSPAGSYEQYF | TRBJ2-7 | - | TRBV7-9
CASSYVGQGFDEQYF | TRBJ2-7 | TRBD1 | TRBV6-6
CASRRPGTGTNGPNEQFF | TRBJ2-1 | TRBD1 | TRBV28
CASSQTGDYGYTF | TRBJ1-2 | TRBD1 | TRBV4-1
CAWSPGPGNEQYF | TRBJ2-7 | - | TRBV30
CASSLTGGGYTF | TRBJ1-2 | - | TRBV7-9
CASSQDESPSSSYEQYF | TRBJ2-7 | - | TRBV4-1
CASSPDRDGVNYGYTF | TRBJ1-2 | - | TRBV27
CSVEPATYGSYNEQFF | TRBJ2-1 | - | TRBV29-1
CAISPSIAGGDHEQFF | TRBJ2-1 | TRBD2 | TRBV10-3
CSVEDSWGLAGDLHQETQYF | TRBJ2-5 | TRBD2 | TRBV29-1
CAWSVDNNQPQHF | TRBJ1-5 | - | TRBV30
CASSVVGVTDTQYF | TRBJ2-3 | - | TRBV9
CASSLDSSSTDTQYF | TRBJ2-3 | - | TRBV6-6
CASSSDGTSVWETQYF | TRBJ2-5 | TRBD2 | TRBV5-1
CASSYREKSYNEQFF | TRBJ2-1 | - | TRBV7-9
CASSRTGNTEAFF | TRBJ1-1 | TRBD1 | TRBV27
CASSQSDGGYGYTF | TRBJ1-2 | - | TRBV4-3
CASSQDRGNSPLHF | TRBJ1-6 | - | TRBV14
CASSDNSYEQYF | TRBJ2-7 | - | TRBV19
CASSLSKHHQETQYF | TRBJ2-5 | - | TRBV27
CASSLALNTEAFF | TRBJ1-1 | - | TRBV7-9
CASIILRWGESYTF | TRBJ1-2 | - | TRBV5-6
CSAQPGGDGYTF | TRBJ1-2 | - | TRBV29-1
CASSLPAPFDIQYF | TRBJ2-4 | - | TRBV5-6
CASSTGDRDQETQYF | TRBJ2-5 | - | TRBV21-1
CSVFGSTYNEQFF | TRBJ2-1 | - | TRBV29-1
CASSQREMSSYNSPLHF | TRBJ1-6 | - | TRBV14